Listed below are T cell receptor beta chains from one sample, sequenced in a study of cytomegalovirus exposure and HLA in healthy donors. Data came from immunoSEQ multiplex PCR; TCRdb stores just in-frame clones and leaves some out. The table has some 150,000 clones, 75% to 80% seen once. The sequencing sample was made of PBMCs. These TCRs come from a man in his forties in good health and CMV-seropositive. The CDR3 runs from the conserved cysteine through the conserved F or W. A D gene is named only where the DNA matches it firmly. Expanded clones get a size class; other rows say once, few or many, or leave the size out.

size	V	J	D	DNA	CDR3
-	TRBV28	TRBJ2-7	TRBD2	TGTGCCAGCAGTCCCCGTGGAAGCGGGAGCTACGAGCAGTACTTC	CASSPRGSGSYEQYF
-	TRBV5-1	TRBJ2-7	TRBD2	TGCGCCAGCAGTTCCGGGGGGGTCTACGAGCAGTACTTC	CASSSGGVYEQYF
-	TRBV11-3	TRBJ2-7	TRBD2	TGTGCCAGCAGCTTTAGCGGGGCCTACGAGCAGTACTTC	CASSFSGAYEQYF
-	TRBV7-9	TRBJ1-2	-	TGTGCCAGCAGCTTAGACGGAGGTTGGACTTATGGCTACACCTTC	CASSLDGGWTYGYTF
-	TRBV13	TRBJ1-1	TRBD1	TGTGCCAGCAGCATGACAGGGGAAGCTTTCTTT	CASSMTGEAFF
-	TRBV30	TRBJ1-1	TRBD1	TGTGCCTGGAGTCAAGGGGGCGCACTGGCTTTCTTT	CAWSQGGALAFF
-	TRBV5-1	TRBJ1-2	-	TGCGCCAGCAGTCCGGAGGGCAGGCGTAGCCATGGCTACACCTTC	CASSPEGRRSHGYTF
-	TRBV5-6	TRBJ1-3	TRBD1	TGTGCCAGCAGTCAACCAGGGGGCATCGGAAACACCATATATTTT	CASSQPGGIGNTIYF
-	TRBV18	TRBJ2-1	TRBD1	TGTGCCAGCTCACCAAACCGGGACAGCGCTCGAGGACAGCAGTTCTTC	CASSPNRDSARGQQFF
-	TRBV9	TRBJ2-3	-	TGTGCCAGCAGCGTAGGAACGTTAGCCAGCACAGATACGCAGTATTTT	CASSVGTLASTDTQYF
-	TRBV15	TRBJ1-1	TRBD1	TGTGCCACCAGCAGAGGTACAGGGGCAGGGACCACTGAAGCTTTCTTT	CATSRGTGAGTTEAFF
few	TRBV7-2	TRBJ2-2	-	TGTGCCAGCAGCTTAGGCCGGGACACCGGGGAGCTGTTTTTT	CASSLGRDTGELFF
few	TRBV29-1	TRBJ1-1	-	TGCAGCGTTGACCCCCCAGGGATCGACACTGAAGCTTTCTTT	CSVDPPGIDTEAFF
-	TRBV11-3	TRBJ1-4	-	TGTGCCAGCAAGCAGGGTGGGGCGACCCTAACTAATGAAAAACTGTTTTTT	CASKQGGATLTNEKLFF
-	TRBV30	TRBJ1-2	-	TGTGCCTGGAGTAATGGGGCTCGTGACTATGGCTACACCTTC	CAWSNGARDYGYTF
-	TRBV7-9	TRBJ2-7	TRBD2	TGTGCCAGCAGCTTAGAACTGGGACTAGCGAATACCTACGAGCAGTACTTC	CASSLELGLANTYEQYF
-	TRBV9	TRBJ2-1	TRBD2	TGTGCCAGCAGCGTAGAATTGGGACTAGCGCGGAACAATGAGCAGTTCTTC	CASSVELGLARNNEQFF
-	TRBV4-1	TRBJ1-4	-	TGCGCCAGCAGCAGACGTGCGGGTTCACCTAATGAAAAACTGTTTTTT	CASSRRAGSPNEKLFF
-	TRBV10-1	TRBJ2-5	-	TGCGCCAGCGCCAGGGATAAGACCCAGTACTTC	CASARDKTQYF
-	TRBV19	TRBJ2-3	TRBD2	TGTGCCAGTAGTGGGACTAGTACAGATACGCAGTATTTT	CASSGTSTDTQYF
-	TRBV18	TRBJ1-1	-	TGTGCCAGCTCACCCGGGACAAACACTGAAGCTTTCTTT	CASSPGTNTEAFF
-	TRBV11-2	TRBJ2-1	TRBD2	TGTGCCAGCAGCTTACCCGGGGCAGGGAGGGGCAATGAGCAGTTCTTC	CASSLPGAGRGNEQFF